This T cell receptor beta chain was recorded in a study of patients and donors after allogeneic stem cell transplantation. The CDR3 covers 13 residues. J lost 6 bases, V lost 6 bases, and 4 bases had no gene match. The germline gives CDR1 MDHEN, CDR2 SYDVKM. TCRdb reprocessed the RT-PCR reads via MiXCR and lists one record per CDR3 protein. The sample contains 17,000 or so distinct CDR3 sequences, roughly a quarter of which appear only once. The sequencing input was blood, either unsorted or a sorted T cell fraction (not recorded which). This sequence originates from a human donor who was either an allogeneic HSCT recipient or a stem cell or donor lymphocyte infusion donor (not recorded which). It is not recorded whose cells these are; they may come from a transplant donor. V and J are TRBV28 and TRBJ1-5; 8 positions match TRBD1. The CDR3 region is CASRGDRGQPQHF. CDR3 DNA sequence: TGTGCCAGCAGAGGAGACAGGGGTCAGCCCCAGCATTTT.